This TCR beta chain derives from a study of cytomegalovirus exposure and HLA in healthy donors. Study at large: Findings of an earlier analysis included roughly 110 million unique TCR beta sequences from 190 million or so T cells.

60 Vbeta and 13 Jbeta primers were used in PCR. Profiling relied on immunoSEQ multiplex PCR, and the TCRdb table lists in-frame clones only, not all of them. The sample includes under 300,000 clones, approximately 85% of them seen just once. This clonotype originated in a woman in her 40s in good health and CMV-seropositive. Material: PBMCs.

The CDR3 region has the DNA TGTGCCAGCAGCTTATTTGGGTCAGGGGGCTCGGATGGCTACACCTTC. Translated: CASSLFGSGGSDGYTF. The chain employs TRBV11-1 and TRBJ1-2, with 8 nucleotides matching TRBD1. CDR1 and CDR2 from the germline V gene are SGHAT and FQDESV (reference sequence). Trimming at V came to 2 bases and at J to 6 bases, leaving 11 bases not matched to a gene. The CDR3 length is 16 residues.